This T cell receptor beta chain emerged from a study of blood T cell repertoires in COVID-19. Study information: Sites in the United States, Italy and Spain provided acute and convalescent COVID-19 samples. Sample material is recorded as cDNA or gDNA derived from T cells, B-cell-depleted T cells, or PBMCs.

The CDR3 loop spans 15 amino acids. Germline assignment: CDR1 SGHRS and CDR2 YFSETQ. V lost 3 bases, J lost 1 base, and 13 bases lay in between. Authors' data handling: Reference gene primer amplification gave nucleated cell count estimates. Repertoires were generated with immunoSEQ multiplex PCR, while TCRdb's copy carries only in-frame clones and drops some. The V and J calls and clone size were taken over from that table, and D and trimming were inferred from the DNA. The sample includes fewer than 350,000 clones, around four fifths of them seen just once. The receptor's source is a woman in her forties or fifties with active or convalescent COVID-19. The rearrangement joins TRBV5-1 to TRBJ2-5, with D possibly matching TRBD1 (6 bases). The sequenced material came from peripheral blood. The CDR3 here is CASSSSQGPQETQYF. The CDR3 nucleotides are TGCGCCAGCAGCTCCTCACAGGGTCCCCAAGAGACCCAGTACTTC.